These 13 T cell receptor beta chains were all obtained from the same sample, sequenced in a study of cytomegalovirus exposure and HLA in healthy donors. This PCR relied on a set of 60 Vbeta primers and 13 Jbeta primers. Clones were read by immunoSEQ multiplex PCR, and TCRdb kept only the in-frame ones, dropping some. The repertoire holds around 150,000 clones, around three fifths seen once, with around 1.9% in the top ten. Source material: PBMCs. These receptors were taken from a male donor in good health and CMV-seronegative.

The rearrangement joins TRBV25-1 to TRBJ2-1; a possible D gene is TRBD1 (6 bases). The CDR3 totals 15 residues. Germline V CDR1 and CDR2: MGHDK, SYGVNS. Trimming removed 6 bases from V and 9 bases from J, with 21 bases in between. CDR3 in amino acids: CASREQDSDFFEQFF. CDR3 nucleotides: TGTGCCAGCAGAGAACAGGACAGTGATTTTTTTGAGCAGTTCTTC.

The chain carries TRBV21-1 and TRBJ1-5. TRBV21-1 is a pseudogene segment. This CDR3 is 15 amino acids long. Here the CDR3 reads CASSKSRDLLQPQHF. The CDR3 bases are TGTGCCAGCAGCAAAAGTAGGGACTTGCTTCAGCCCCAGCATTTT.

This chain uses TRBV23-1 with TRBJ1-2; D is unresolved. TRBV23-1 is filed as an ORF, its function uncertain. V lost 2 bases to trimming and J lost 8 bases, with 18 bases between them. CDR3 size: 15 residues. The CDR3 DNA is TGCGCCAGCAGTCAAGACGAGGGTCTGGCTGACGGCTACACCTTC. Protein product: CASSQDEGLADGYTF.

The genes are TRBV29-1 and TRBJ1-3; D ambiguous. CDR3 length equals 13 residues. Germline V gene lookup returns CDR1 SQVTM and CDR2 ANQGSEA. Trimming left V 4 bases short and J 0 bases short, with 7 bases between. DNA of the CDR3: TGCAGCGTTGCAACATCCTCTGGAAACACCATATATTTT. Protein product: CSVATSSGNTIYF.

The chain couples TRBV6-5 to TRBJ2-5; 13 bases fit TRBD2. Germline CDR1 and CDR2: MNHEY and SVGAGI. The CDR3 runs 15 residues. V lost 6 bases and J lost 5; bases outside the gene matches: 6. The CDR3 loop reads CASRRTSGGRETQYF. The CDR3 region has the DNA TGTGCCAGCAGGCGGACTAGCGGGGGACGGGAGACCCAGTACTTC.

The CDR3 nucleotides are TGTGCCGGGGCTCATAGCAATCAGCCCCAGCATTTT. Protein product: CAGAHSNQPQHF. The rearrangement links TRBV6-1 to TRBJ1-5; D may be TRBD1 (5 bases). The V end lost 11 bases, the J end lost 0 bases, and 8 bases lay between the germline ends. CDR1 is MNHNS and CDR2 is SASEGT in the germline V gene. CDR3 length: 12 amino acids.

This sequence joins TRBV9 and TRBJ1-2; D is unclear. CDR1 and CDR2 (germline): SGDLS, YYNGEE. V was pared by 2 bases and J by 9 bases, with 8 bases between. The CDR3 covers 11 residues. The CDR3 DNA is TGTGCCAGCAGCGTCGGGATTAGCTACACCTTC. As protein: CASSVGISYTF. The full variable domain, in which reference TRBV9 and TRBJ1-2 provide the parts outside the CDR3, is DSGVTQTPKHLITATGQRVTLRCSPRSGDLSVYWYQQSLDQGLQFLIQYYNGEERAKGNILERFSAQQFPDLHSELNLSSLELGDSALYFCASSVGISYTFGSGTRLTVV.

The J gene is TRBJ2-3, the V gene TRBV6-5; weak D call: TRBD2 (5 bases). V shed 6 bases and J shed 1 base, with 14 bases lying between them. The germline V gene has CDR1 MNHEY and CDR2 SVGAGI. The CDR3 totals 15 residues. The CDR3 sequence: CASSHPPGGTDTQYF. For the CDR3, the DNA is TGTGCCAGCAGCCACCCTCCCGGGGGCACAGATACGCAGTATTTT.

CDR3 in amino acids: CASSLGQNMNTEAFF. The CDR3 nucleotides are TGTGCCAGCAGCTTGGGACAGAACATGAACACTGAAGCTTTCTTT. This rearrangement joins TRBV7-9 to TRBJ1-1; TRBD1 matches 7 bases. The CDR3 is made up of 15 amino acids. Germline trimming cut 3 bases from V and 0 bases from J; bases unmatched to any gene: 4. CDR1 and CDR2 from the germline V gene are SEHNR and FQNEAQ (reference sequence). Looking up the rest from reference TRBV7-9 and TRBJ1-1 gives the full variable domain: DTGVSQNPRHKITKRGQNVTFRCDPISEHNRLYWYRQTLGQGPEFLTYFQNEAQLEKSRLLSDRFSAERPKGSFSTLEIQRTEQGDSAMYLCASSLGQNMNTEAFFGQGTRLTVV.

V and J are TRBV7-9 and TRBJ1-3; D perhaps matches TRBD1 (5 bases). Per the germline V gene, CDR1 is SEHNR and CDR2 is FQNEAQ (reference sequence). The CDR3 runs 16 residues. Trimming shortened V by 0 bases and J by 0 bases, and 9 bases separated the two germline ends. The CDR3 bases are TGTGCCAGCAGCTTAGCCCCACAGGTCTCTGGAAACACCATATATTTT. This sequence encodes CASSLAPQVSGNTIYF.

The rearrangement uses TRBV9 and TRBJ1-1, with 9 bases fitting TRBD1. With 5 bases clipped from V and 3 bases from J, the junction kept 11 bases outside the gene matches. There are 16 residues in the CDR3. Germline CDR1 is SGDLS and CDR2 is YYNGEE. CDR3 region: CASSLRDRAIDTEAFF. CDR3 DNA sequence: TGTGCCAGCAGTCTCCGGGACAGGGCGATAGACACTGAAGCTTTCTTT.

This clone showed up just a few times. The chain carries TRBV7-8 and TRBJ2-7; possibly TRBD1 for D (5 bases). V gave up 5 bases and J gave up 0 bases, with 14 bases separating them. This CDR3 contains 15 residues. Germline V gives CDR1 SGHVS, CDR2 FQNEAQ. The CDR3 DNA reads TGTGCCAGCAGCAGACTCCCGGACAACTCCTACGAGCAGTACTTC. It codes for CASSRLPDNSYEQYF.

CDR3 coding DNA: TGCAGCGGGCTTAGCGGGGGCCTCACAGATACGCAGTATTTT. This encodes CSGLSGGLTDTQYF. The rearrangement links TRBV29-1 to TRBJ2-3; 9 bases line up with TRBD2. V dropped 7 bases and J dropped 2; count of bases not matched to a gene: 7. The CDR3 totals 14 residues. The V gene's germline CDR1 is SQVTM and CDR2 ANQGSEA.